This entry describes one T cell receptor beta chain. This sample is part of a study of blood T cell repertoires in COVID-19. Study in general: The analysed material was cDNA or gDNA that came from T cells, B-cell-depleted T cells, or PBMCs.

TCRdb's table, derived via immunoSEQ multiplex PCR, lists solely in-frame clones and lacks some. The table records fewer than 500,000 clones, around 89% of them present only once. CDR3 length equals 14 residues. Germline lookup yields CDR1 KGHSH and CDR2 LQKENI. V was clipped by 0 bases and J by 2 bases, with 8 bases between them. Input material: peripheral blood. The chain is built from TRBV18 and TRBJ2-7, with TRBD2 as a possible D gene (5 bases). The sequence was obtained from a woman aged 25-40 years with acute or convalescent COVID-19. The CDR3 bases are TGTGCCAGCTCACCACCAAACGGGGCCTACGAGCAGTACTTC. This translates into CASSPPNGAYEQYF.